What follows are 2 T cell receptor beta chains derived from one specimen sequenced in a study of blood T cell repertoires in COVID-19. The method was immunoSEQ multiplex PCR; TCRdb's version includes in-frame clones alone and lacks a portion of them. The table includes fewer than 150,000 clones, 65% to 90% detected once. Sequenced input: peripheral blood. These receptors all stem from a man aged 45-65 years with acute or convalescent COVID-19.

The chain uses TRBV5-1 and TRBJ2-1; D is possibly TRBD1 (6 bases). Per the germline V gene, CDR1 is SGHRS and CDR2 is YFSETQ. V was cut by 0 bases and J by 7 bases, with 17 bases left in between. The CDR3 has 16 residues. The CDR3: CASSLALDSSINEQFF. Here the CDR3 DNA reads TGCGCCAGCAGCTTGGCCTTGGACAGCTCCATTAATGAGCAGTTCTTC.

The chain links TRBV9 to TRBJ1-1; a possible D gene is TRBD1 (5 bases). V was pared by 4 bases and J by 0 bases, with 13 bases between. The CDR3 has 15 residues. Germline assignment: CDR1 SGDLS and CDR2 YYNGEE. The CDR3 is CASSPGAFLNTEAFF. As DNA, the CDR3 is TGTGCCAGCAGCCCTGGGGCTTTTCTGAACACTGAAGCTTTCTTT.